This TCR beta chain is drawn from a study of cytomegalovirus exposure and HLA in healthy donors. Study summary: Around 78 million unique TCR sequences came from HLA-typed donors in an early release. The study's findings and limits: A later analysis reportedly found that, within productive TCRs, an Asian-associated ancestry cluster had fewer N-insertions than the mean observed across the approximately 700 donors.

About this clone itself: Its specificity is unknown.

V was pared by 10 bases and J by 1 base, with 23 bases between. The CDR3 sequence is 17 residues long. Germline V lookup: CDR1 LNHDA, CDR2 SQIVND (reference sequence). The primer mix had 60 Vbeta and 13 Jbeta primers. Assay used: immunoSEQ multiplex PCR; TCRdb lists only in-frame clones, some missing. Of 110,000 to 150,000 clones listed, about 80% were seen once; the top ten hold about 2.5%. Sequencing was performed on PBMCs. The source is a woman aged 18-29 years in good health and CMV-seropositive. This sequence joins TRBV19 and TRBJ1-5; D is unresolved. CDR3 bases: TGTGCCACGCTTAGGCGGGGTGGAAATCGGAGCAATCAGCCCCAGCATTTT. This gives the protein CATLRRGGNRSNQPQHF. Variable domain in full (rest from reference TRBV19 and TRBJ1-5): DGGITQSPKYLFRKEGQNVTLSCEQNLNHDAMYWYRQDPGQGLRLIYYSQIVNDFQKGDIAEGYSVSREKKESFPLTVTSAQKNPTAFYLCATLRRGGNRSNQPQHFGDGTRLSIL.